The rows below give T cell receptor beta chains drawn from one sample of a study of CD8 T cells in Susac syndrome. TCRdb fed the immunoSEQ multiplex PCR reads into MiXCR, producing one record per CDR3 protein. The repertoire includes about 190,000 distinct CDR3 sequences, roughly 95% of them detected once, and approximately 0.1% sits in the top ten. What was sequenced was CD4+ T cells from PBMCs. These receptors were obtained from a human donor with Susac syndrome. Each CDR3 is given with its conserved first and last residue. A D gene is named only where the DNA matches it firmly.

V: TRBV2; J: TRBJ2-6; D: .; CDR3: CASRIRVGELSGANVLTF; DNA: TGTGCCAGCAGGATCCGCGTCGGGGAACTCTCTGGGGCCAACGTCCTGACTTTC
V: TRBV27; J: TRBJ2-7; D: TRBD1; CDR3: CASSPRAGGYEQYF; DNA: TGTGCCAGCAGTCCCCGCGCAGGGGGCTACGAGCAGTACTTC
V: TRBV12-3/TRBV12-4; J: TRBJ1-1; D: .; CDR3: CASSLGPSNTEAFF; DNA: TGTGCCAGCAGTTTAGGGCCTTCGAACACTGAAGCTTTCTTT
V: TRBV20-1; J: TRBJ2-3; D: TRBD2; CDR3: CSASAQPGTSADTQYF; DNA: TGCAGTGCTAGTGCACAGCCCGGGACTAGCGCAGATACGCAGTATTTT
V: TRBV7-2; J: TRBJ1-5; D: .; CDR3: CASSLEPNYQPQHF; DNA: TGTGCCAGCAGCTTAGAACCGAATTATCAGCCCCAGCATTTT
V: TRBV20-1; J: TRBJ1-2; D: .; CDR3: CSAPGQRGDPGYTF; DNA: TGCAGTGCCCCGGGGCAGAGGGGGGATCCTGGCTACACCTTC
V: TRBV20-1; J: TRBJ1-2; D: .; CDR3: CSALVTGNYGYTF; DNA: TGCAGTGCGCTAGTTACAGGGAACTATGGCTACACCTTC
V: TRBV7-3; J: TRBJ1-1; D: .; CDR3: CASSLQPGVNTEAFF; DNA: TGTGCCAGCAGCTTACAACCGGGGGTGAACACTGAAGCTTTCTTT
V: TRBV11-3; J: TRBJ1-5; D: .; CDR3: CASSLVKGCTNHSNQPQHF; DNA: TGTGCCAGCAGCTTAGTAAAAGGCTGCACAAATCATAGCAATCAGCCCCAGCATTTT
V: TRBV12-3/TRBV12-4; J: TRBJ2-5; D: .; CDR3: CASSPRRETQYF; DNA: TGTGCCAGCAGTCCTCGGCGTGAGACCCAGTACTTC
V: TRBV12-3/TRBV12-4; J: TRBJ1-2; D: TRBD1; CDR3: CASSLQSGTGHGYTF; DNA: TGTGCCAGCAGTCTCCAGTCCGGGACAGGGCATGGCTACACCTTC
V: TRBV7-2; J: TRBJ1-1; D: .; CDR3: CASSLFPGDTEAFF; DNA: TGTGCCAGCAGCTTATTCCCGGGGGACACTGAAGCTTTCTTT
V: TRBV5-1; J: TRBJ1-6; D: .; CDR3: CASSRGTTNSPLHF; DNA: TGCGCCAGCAGCCGCGGGACTACAAATTCACCCCTCCACTTT
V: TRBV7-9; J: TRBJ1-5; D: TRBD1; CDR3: CASSRQGENQPQHF; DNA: TGTGCCAGCAGCCGACAGGGGGAAAATCAGCCCCAGCATTTT
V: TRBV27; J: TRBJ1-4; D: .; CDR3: CASSLSGPVATNEKLFF; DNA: TGTGCCAGCAGTTTATCGGGCCCGGTTGCAACTAATGAAAAACTGTTTTTT
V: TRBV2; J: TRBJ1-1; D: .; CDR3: CASDWNTEAFF; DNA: TGTGCCAGCGACTGGAACACTGAAGCTTTCTTT
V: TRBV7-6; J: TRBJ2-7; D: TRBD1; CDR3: CASSSPRDRASYEQYF; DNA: TGTGCCAGCAGCTCCCCCCGGGACAGGGCTTCCTACGAGCAGTACTTC
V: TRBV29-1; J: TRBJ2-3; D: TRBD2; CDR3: CSAKRDSTDTQYF; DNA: TGCAGCGCTAAGCGGGACAGCACAGATACGCAGTATTTT
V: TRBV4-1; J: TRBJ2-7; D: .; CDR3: CASSQVSRVGEQYF; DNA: TGCGCCAGCAGCCAAGTTTCCAGGGTCGGCGAGCAGTACTTC
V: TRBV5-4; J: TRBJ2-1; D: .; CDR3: CAFRVGGRNEQFF; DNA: TGTGCCTTCCGGGTAGGGGGGAGGAATGAGCAGTTCTTC
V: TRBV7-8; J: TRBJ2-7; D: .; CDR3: CASSQRPGLFSYEQYF; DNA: TGTGCCAGCAGCCAGAGACCGGGACTCTTTTCCTACGAGCAGTACTTC
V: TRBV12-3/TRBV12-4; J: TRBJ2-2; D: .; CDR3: CASSLRGTGELFF; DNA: TGTGCCAGCAGTTTACGGGGGACCGGGGAGCTGTTTTTT
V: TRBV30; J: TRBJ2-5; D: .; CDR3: CAWSVRMRSLLQETQYF; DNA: TGTGCCTGGAGTGTACGAATGCGGTCGCTCCTCCAAGAGACCCAGTACTTC
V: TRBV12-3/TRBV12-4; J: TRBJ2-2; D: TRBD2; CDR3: CASTLGGGSPTGELFF; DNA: TGTGCCAGCACCCTTGGCGGGGGGTCTCCAACCGGGGAGCTGTTTTTT
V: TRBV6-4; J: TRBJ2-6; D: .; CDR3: CASRPRSSGANVLTF; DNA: TGTGCCAGCAGACCAAGGAGCTCTGGGGCCAACGTCCTGACTTTC
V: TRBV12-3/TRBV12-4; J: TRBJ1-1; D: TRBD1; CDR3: CARNRGNAMNTEAFF; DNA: TGTGCCCGGAACAGGGGGAACGCAATGAACACTGAAGCTTTCTTT
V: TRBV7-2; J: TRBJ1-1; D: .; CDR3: CASKAGANTEAFF; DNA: TGTGCCAGCAAGGCGGGGGCGAACACTGAAGCTTTCTTT
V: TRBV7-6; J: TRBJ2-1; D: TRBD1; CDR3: CASSEQPGQGNEQFF; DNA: TGTGCCAGCAGCGAACAACCGGGACAGGGGAATGAGCAGTTCTTC
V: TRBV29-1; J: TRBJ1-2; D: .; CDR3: CSVEVTAYGYTF; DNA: TGCAGCGTTGAAGTGACAGCCTATGGCTACACCTTC